Described below is a single T cell receptor beta chain sequence and its context. No antigen is known for it. Libraries were prepared by immunoSEQ multiplex PCR; TCRdb keeps only in-frame clonotypes and omits some of them. The table lists some 200,000 clones, approximately 90% of them singletons. The data originate from a study of T cell responses to AZD1222 COVID-19 vaccine. The junction had 2 bases not matched to a gene; V was cut back by 2 bases and J by 3 bases. The CDR3 has 15 residues. Germline CDR1 and CDR2: LGHDT and YNNKEL (reference sequence). Overall study findings and caveats: Only six people who got AZD1222 tested seropositive at baseline. There were repertoire samples only from the period after the peak T cell response.

The sequences come from peripheral blood, collected on day 0 of AZD1222 vaccination. This receptor was obtained from an adult in good health. This chain links TRBV3-1 (or the pseudogene TRBV3-2) with TRBJ1-2, with TRBD1 identical over 11 bases. CDR3 DNA sequence: TGTGCCAGCAGCCAATGGACAGGGGGCGACTATGGCTACACCTTC. Amino acid sequence: CASSQWTGGDYGYTF.